This T cell receptor beta chain was identified in a study of blood T cells in healthy people across ages. The study, taken as a whole, reports: Higher diversity and more naive CD4+ cells were features of long-lived donors, compared to aged donors. Naive T cell percentage by flow cytometry tracked strongly with beta diversity.

For the second PCR, which ran for 7 to 11 cycles, a sample-barcoded 5' primer and a J-beta primer mix were used. A tag from a template-switch adaptor with 12 random nucleotides marked each cDNA molecule. Every sample produced at least 2.5 million CDR3-containing paired-end reads. Each CDR3 protein gets one entry after TCRdb re-called the 5' RACE reads with MiXCR. The repertoire holds over 600,000 distinct CDR3 sequences, with 56% as singletons. Germline assignment: CDR1 SQVTM and CDR2 ANQGSEA. The CDR3 length is 12 residues. The germline V and J ends were trimmed by 2 bases and 7 bases, with 8 bases remaining between them. A word on this clonotype: Its antigen is undetermined.

The V gene is TRBV29-1, the J gene TRBJ1-4; D perhaps matches TRBD1 (5 bases). This clonotype was obtained from a middle-aged man in good health. Sequenced input: blood. The CDR3 loop is CSVESGPEKLFF. CDR3 sequence (DNA): TGCAGCGTTGAATCGGGGCCTGAAAAACTGTTTTTT.